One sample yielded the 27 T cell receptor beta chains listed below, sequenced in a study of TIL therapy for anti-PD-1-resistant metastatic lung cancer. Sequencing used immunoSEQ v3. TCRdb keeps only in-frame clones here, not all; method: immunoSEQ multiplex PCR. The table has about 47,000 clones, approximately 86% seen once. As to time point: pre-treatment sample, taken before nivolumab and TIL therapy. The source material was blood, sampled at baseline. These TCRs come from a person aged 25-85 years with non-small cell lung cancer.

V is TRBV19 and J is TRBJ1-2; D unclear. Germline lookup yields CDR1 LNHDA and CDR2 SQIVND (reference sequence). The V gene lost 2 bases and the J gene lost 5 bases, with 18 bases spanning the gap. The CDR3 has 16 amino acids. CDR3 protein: CASSIRTGQLSYGYTF. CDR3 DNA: TGTGCCAGTAGTATAAGGACCGGGCAGCTCTCGTATGGCTACACCTTC.

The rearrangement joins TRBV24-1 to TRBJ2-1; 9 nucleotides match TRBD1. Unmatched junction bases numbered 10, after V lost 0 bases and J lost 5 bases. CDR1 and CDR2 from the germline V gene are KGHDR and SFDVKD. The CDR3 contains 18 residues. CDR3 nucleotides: TGTGCCACCAGTGATTTGACTACACCGGGACAGGGAAACAATGAGCAGTTCTTC. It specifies CATSDLTTPGQGNNEQFF.

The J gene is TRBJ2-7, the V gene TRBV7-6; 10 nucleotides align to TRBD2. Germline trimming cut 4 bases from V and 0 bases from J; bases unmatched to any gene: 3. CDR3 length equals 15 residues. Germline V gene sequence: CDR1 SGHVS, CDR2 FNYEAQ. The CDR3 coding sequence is TGTGCCAGCAGCTCCTGGACTAGCGGCTCCTACGAGCAGTACTTC. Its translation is CASSSWTSGSYEQYF.

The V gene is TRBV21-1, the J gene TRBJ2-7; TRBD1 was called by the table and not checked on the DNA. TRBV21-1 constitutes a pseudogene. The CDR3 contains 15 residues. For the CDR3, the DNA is TGTGCCAGCAGCAAAGCCCTTCTGGACAGTTACGAGCAGTACTTC. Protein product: CASSKALLDSYEQYF.

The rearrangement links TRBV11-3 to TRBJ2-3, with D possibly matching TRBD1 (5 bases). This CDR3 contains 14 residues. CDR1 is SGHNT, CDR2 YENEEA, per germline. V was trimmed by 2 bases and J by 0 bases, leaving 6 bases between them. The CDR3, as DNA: TGTGCCAGCAGCTTAAGGGGCAGCACAGATACGCAGTATTTT. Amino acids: CASSLRGSTDTQYF. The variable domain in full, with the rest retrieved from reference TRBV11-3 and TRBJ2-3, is EAGVVQSPRYKIIEKKQPVAFWCNPISGHNTLYWYLQNLGQGPELLIRYENEEAVDDSQLPKDRFSAERLKGVDSTLKIQPAELGDSAVYLCASSLRGSTDTQYFGPGTRLTVL.

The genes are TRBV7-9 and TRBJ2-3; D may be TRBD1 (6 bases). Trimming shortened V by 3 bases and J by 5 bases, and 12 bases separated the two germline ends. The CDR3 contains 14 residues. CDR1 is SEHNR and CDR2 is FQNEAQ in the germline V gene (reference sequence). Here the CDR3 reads CASSLTGSGDTQYF. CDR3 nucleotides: TGTGCCAGCAGCTTGACAGGTAGTGGAGATACGCAGTATTTT. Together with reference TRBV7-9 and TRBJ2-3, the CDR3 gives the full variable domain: DTGVSQNPRHKITKRGQNVTFRCDPISEHNRLYWYRQTLGQGPEFLTYFQNEAQLEKSRLLSDRFSAERPKGSFSTLEIQRTEQGDSAMYLCASSLTGSGDTQYFGPGTRLTVL.

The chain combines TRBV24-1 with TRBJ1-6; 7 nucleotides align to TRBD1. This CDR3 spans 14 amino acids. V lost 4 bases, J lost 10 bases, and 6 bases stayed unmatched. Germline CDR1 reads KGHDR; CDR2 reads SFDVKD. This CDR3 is CATSDGYRGSPLHF. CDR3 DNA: TGTGCCACCAGTGACGGATACAGGGGATCACCCCTCCACTTT.

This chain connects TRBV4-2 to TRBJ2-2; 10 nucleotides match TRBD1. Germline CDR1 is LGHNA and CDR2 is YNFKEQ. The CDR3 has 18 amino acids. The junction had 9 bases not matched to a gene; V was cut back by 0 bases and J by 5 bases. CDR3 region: CASSQENSDRGLTGELFF. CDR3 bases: TGTGCCAGCAGCCAAGAAAATTCGGACAGGGGGTTAACCGGGGAGCTGTTTTTT.

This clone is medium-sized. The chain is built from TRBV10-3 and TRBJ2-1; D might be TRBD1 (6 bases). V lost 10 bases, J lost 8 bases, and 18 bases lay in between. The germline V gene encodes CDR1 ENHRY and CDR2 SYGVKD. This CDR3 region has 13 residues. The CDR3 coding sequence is TGTGCCACCCAACCAGGACAGTACCATGAGCAGTTCTTC. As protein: CATQPGQYHEQFF.

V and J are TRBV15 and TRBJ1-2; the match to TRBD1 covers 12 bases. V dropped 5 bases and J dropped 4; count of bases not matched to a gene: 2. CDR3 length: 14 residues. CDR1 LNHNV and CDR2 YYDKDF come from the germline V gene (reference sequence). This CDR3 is CATSPGQGAYGYTF. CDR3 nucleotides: TGTGCCACCAGCCCGGGACAGGGGGCCTATGGCTACACCTTC.

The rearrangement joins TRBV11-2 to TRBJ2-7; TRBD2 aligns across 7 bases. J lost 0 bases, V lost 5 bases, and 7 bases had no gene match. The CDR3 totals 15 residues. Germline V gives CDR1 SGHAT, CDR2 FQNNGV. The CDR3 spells CASSQGLVGSYEQYF. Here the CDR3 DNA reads TGTGCCAGCAGCCAAGGACTAGTGGGCTCCTACGAGCAGTACTTC.

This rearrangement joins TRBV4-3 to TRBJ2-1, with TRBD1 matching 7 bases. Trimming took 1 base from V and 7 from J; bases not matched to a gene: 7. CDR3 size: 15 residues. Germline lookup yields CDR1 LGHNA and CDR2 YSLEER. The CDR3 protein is CASSQGQGLFNEQFF. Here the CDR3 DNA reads TGCGCCAGCAGCCAAGGACAGGGCCTCTTTAATGAGCAGTTCTTC.

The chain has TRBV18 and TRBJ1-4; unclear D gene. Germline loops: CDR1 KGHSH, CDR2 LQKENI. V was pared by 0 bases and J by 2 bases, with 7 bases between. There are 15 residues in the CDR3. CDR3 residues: CASSPPSGTNEKLFF. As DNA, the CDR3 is TGTGCCAGCTCACCACCTTCGGGGACTAATGAAAAACTGTTTTTT.

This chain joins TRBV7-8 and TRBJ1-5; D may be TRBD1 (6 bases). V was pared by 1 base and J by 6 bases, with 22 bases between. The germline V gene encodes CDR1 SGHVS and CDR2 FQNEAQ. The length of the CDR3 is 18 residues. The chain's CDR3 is CASSLVRWGQGSPQPQHF. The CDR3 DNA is TGTGCCAGCAGCTTAGTTAGGTGGGGGCAGGGGAGTCCTCAGCCCCAGCATTTT.

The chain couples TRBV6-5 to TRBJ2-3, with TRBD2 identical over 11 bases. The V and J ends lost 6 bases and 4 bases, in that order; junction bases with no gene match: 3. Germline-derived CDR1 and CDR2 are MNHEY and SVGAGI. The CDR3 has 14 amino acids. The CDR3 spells CASRTSGGPDTQYF. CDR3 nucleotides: TGTGCCAGCAGAACTAGCGGGGGTCCAGATACGCAGTATTTT.

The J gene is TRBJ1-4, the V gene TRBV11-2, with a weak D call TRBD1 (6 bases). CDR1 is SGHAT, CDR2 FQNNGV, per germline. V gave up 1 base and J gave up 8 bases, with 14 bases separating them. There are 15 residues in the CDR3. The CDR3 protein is CASSLAPQGREKLFF. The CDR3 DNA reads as TGTGCCAGCAGCTTAGCCCCCCAGGGGAGAGAAAAACTGTTTTTT.

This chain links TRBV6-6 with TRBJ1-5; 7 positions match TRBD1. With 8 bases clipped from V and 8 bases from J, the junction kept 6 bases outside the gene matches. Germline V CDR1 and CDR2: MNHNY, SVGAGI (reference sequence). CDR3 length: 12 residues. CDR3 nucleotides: TGTGCCAGCGACAGGGAGGGAGAGCCCCAGCATTTT. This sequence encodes CASDREGEPQHF.

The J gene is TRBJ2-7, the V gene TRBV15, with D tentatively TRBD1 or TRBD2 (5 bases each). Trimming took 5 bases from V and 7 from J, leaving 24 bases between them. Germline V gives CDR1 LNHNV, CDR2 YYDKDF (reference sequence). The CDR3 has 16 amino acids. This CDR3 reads CATSSQRTAVWGEQYF. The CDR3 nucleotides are TGTGCCACCAGCTCCCAGAGGACGGCGGTGTGGGGGGAGCAGTACTTC.

The CDR3 protein is CASSPGDSPLHF. In nucleotides, the CDR3 is TGTGCCAGCTCACCAGGGGATTCACCCCTCCACTTT. The chain joins TRBV18 to TRBJ1-6; no reliable D call. The CDR3 spans 12 residues. Germline V gene lookup returns CDR1 KGHSH and CDR2 LQKENI. Trimming removed 2 bases at V and 8 bases at J, with 4 bases between.

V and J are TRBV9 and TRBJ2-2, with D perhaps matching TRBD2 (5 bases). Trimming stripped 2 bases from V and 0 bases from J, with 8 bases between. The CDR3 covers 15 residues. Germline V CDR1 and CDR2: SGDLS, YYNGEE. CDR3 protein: CASSVRGTNTGELFF. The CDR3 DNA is TGTGCCAGCAGCGTGAGAGGGACGAACACCGGGGAGCTGTTTTTT.

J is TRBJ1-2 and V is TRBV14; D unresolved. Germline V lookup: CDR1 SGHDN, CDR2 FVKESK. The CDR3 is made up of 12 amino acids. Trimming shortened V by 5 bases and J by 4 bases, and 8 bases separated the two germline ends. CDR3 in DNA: TGTGCCAGCAGCTCGAACTCCTATGGCTACACCTTC. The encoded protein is CASSSNSYGYTF.

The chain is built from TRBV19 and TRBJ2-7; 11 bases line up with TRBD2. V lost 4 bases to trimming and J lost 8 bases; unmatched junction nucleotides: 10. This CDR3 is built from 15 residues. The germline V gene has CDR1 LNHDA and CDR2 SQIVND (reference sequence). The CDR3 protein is CASSSLSSGRNKQYF. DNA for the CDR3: TGTGCCAGTAGTAGCCTGTCTAGCGGGAGGAACAAGCAGTACTTC.

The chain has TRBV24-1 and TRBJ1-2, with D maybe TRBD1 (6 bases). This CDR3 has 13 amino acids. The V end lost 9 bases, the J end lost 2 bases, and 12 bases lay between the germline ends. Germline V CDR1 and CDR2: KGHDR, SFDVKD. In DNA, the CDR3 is TGTGCCACCCAGGGACAATCCAACTATGGCTACACCTTC. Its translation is CATQGQSNYGYTF.

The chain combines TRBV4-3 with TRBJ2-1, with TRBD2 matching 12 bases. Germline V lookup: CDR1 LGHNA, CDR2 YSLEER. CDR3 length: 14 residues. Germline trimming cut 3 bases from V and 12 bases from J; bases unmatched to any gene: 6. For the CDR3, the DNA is TGCGCCAGCAGCCAGCTAGCGGGGGGGCCAGGGCAGTTCTTC. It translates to CASSQLAGGPGQFF.

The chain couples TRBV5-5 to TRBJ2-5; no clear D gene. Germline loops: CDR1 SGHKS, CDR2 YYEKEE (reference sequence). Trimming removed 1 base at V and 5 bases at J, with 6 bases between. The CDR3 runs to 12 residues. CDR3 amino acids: CASSLWGETQYF. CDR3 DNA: TGTGCCAGCAGCTTGTGGGGTGAGACCCAGTACTTC.

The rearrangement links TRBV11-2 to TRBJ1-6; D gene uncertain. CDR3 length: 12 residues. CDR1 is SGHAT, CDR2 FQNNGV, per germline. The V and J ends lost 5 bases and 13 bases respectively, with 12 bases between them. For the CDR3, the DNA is TGTGCCAGCAGCCAAACTACCGGGCCCCTCCACTTT. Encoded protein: CASSQTTGPLHF.

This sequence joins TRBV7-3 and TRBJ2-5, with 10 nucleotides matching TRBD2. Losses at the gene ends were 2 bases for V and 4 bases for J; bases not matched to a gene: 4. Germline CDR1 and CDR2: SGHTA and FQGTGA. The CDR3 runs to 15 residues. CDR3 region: CASSLLAGVRETQYF. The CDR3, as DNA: TGTGCCAGCAGCTTACTAGCGGGAGTTCGAGAGACCCAGTACTTC.